The rows below give T cell receptor beta chains drawn from one sample of a study of blood T cell repertoires in COVID-19. This table comes from immunoSEQ multiplex PCR, and its TCRdb copy is limited to in-frame clones, with some not included. In the table there are some 150,000 clones, 85% to 90% of which are singletons. The sample taken for sequencing was peripheral blood. These receptors all stem from a woman aged 40 to 50 with acute or convalescent COVID-19. Each CDR3 is given with its conserved first and last residue. The D gene is left open where the match is weak. The size entry is marked missing in some rows and otherwise reads once, few, many or a size class.

cdr3_nt,cdr3_aa,d_call,j_call,clone_size,v_call,cdr3_length
TGCAGTGCTAGTCAGGACTTTCCCCAAGAGACCCAGTACTTC,CSASQDFPQETQYF,NA,TRBJ2-5,NA,TRBV20-1,14
TGTGCCAGCAGCTCGGGACAGGGGACTATCCTCGGGTTGGATACGCAGTATTTT,CASSSGQGTILGLDTQYF,TRBD1,TRBJ2-3,NA,TRBV27,18
TGTGCCAGTGGATTCAGGGGGAATTTGTATGGCTACACCTTC,CASGFRGNLYGYTF,TRBD1,TRBJ1-2,NA,TRBV6-5,14
TGTGCCAGCAGGACCTCATGGGCAGGTAGAGCAGAGACCCAGTACTTC,CASRTSWAGRAETQYF,NA,TRBJ2-5,NA,TRBV28,16
TGTGCCAGCAGTAAGGACATCTATGGCTCCTACGAGCAGTACTTC,CASSKDIYGSYEQYF,NA,TRBJ2-7,NA,TRBV6-2/TRBV6-3,15
TGTGCCAGCAGCGAAACTAGCGGGAGGGCAGATGAGCAGTTCTTC,CASSETSGRADEQFF,TRBD2,TRBJ2-1,NA,TRBV9,15
TGTGCCAGCAGGAGGACAGGGACTAATGAAAAACTGTTTTTT,CASRRTGTNEKLFF,TRBD1,TRBJ1-4,NA,TRBV6-5,14
TGTGCCAGAACCACCCCAGCGGGAGGGCCTTGGGAGATGCTTATGGAGACCCAGTACTTC,CARTTPAGGPWEMLMETQYF,TRBD2,TRBJ2-5,NA,TRBV5-3,20
TGTGCCAGCAGTCACAGCGGGAGGGACATCACAGATACGCAGTATTTT,CASSHSGRDITDTQYF,TRBD2,TRBJ2-3,NA,TRBV2,16
TGTGCCAGTAGTATAAGAGGCATTGGGGCCAACGTCCTGACTTTC,CASSIRGIGANVLTF,NA,TRBJ2-6,once,TRBV19,15
TGTGCCACCAGTGATCCCGGGACTAGCGGGAGGAATGAGCAGTTCTTC,CATSDPGTSGRNEQFF,TRBD2,TRBJ2-1,NA,TRBV24-1,16
TGTGCCAGCAGTGAAGGGTACACACGTTACTATTTT,CASSEGYTRYYF,NA,TRBJ2-3,NA,TRBV2,12
TGTGCCAGCAGCCATCAGGGGAACCCCCGAAACACCATATATTTT,CASSHQGNPRNTIYF,NA,TRBJ1-3,NA,TRBV3-1/TRBV3-2,15
TGTGCCAGCAGGCAGACAGGGGGCTATGGCTACACCTTC,CASRQTGGYGYTF,TRBD1,TRBJ1-2,NA,TRBV7-8,13
TGTGCCAGCAGCTTAGCGGGGGGGCTCTCCGATACGCAGTATTTT,CASSLAGGLSDTQYF,TRBD2,TRBJ2-3,NA,TRBV7-3,15
TGTGCCTGGAGTGCAGGGGTACGCTACGAGCAGTACTTC,CAWSAGVRYEQYF,NA,TRBJ2-7,NA,TRBV30,13
TGTGCCAGTACGGTTGCTCCTATCAATTCACCCCTCCACTTT,CASTVAPINSPLHF,NA,TRBJ1-6,NA,TRBV19,14
TGTGCCAGCAGTTTTCGGGGGTACTATGGCTACACCTTC,CASSFRGYYGYTF,NA,TRBJ1-2,NA,TRBV27,13
TGCGCCAGCAGCCGAAAAAGGATGACTGCGAACACTGAAGCTTTCTTT,CASSRKRMTANTEAFF,NA,TRBJ1-1,NA,TRBV4-3,16
TGTGCCAGCAGTCCAGGACTTCTCTCGGGGTACGAGCAGTACTTC,CASSPGLLSGYEQYF,NA,TRBJ2-7,NA,TRBV28,15
TGTGCCAGCAGCCCGCTGACAGGCTCTGGAAACACCATATATTTT,CASSPLTGSGNTIYF,NA,TRBJ1-3,once,TRBV7-9,15
TGTGCCAGCAGCGCCAGAGGGGAGGGCGGCTACACCTTC,CASSARGEGGYTF,NA,TRBJ1-2,once,TRBV5-6,13
TGTGCCAGTAGTATAATGGGACAGGGATCCGATACGCAGTATTTT,CASSIMGQGSDTQYF,TRBD1,TRBJ2-3,once,TRBV19,15
TGTGCCAGCAGCCACAGGGTTACAGGGAACACTGAAGCTTTCTTT,CASSHRVTGNTEAFF,NA,TRBJ1-1,NA,TRBV6-5,15
TGTGCCAGCAGTGGACTAGCGGGAGTTCGTGAGCAGTTCTTC,CASSGLAGVREQFF,TRBD2,TRBJ2-1,NA,TRBV9,14
TGTGCCAGCAGCCGACACGGCGGGGAGCTGTTTTTT,CASSRHGGELFF,NA,TRBJ2-2,NA,TRBV11-2,12
TGTGCCAGCTCACCACCACAGGGGTCGGCCTATAATTCACCCCTCCACTTT,CASSPPQGSAYNSPLHF,TRBD1,TRBJ1-6,NA,TRBV18,17
TGTGCTAGCAGCTATCGGACAGGTGGAATCACCGGGGAGCTGTTTTTT,CASSYRTGGITGELFF,TRBD1,TRBJ2-2,once,TRBV7-2,16
TGTGCCACCAGTCTCGGGACTCCGAACACCGGGGAGCTGTTTTTT,CATSLGTPNTGELFF,NA,TRBJ2-2,once,TRBV24-1,15
TGTGCCAGCAGCTTGGCGGGGAACAGCCGAACTAGCTCCTACGAGCAGTACTTC,CASSLAGNSRTSSYEQYF,NA,TRBJ2-7,NA,TRBV5-4,18
TGTGCCACCAGTGACAACTTATCCACAGATACGCAGTATTTT,CATSDNLSTDTQYF,NA,TRBJ2-3,NA,TRBV24-1,14
TGTGCCAGCAGCGCGGGGGGGCAATATAATTCACCCCTCCACTTT,CASSAGGQYNSPLHF,NA,TRBJ1-6,NA,TRBV9,15
TGTGCCAGCAGCTTCGGAGGGTCCTCCTACGAGCAGTACTTC,CASSFGGSSYEQYF,NA,TRBJ2-7,NA,TRBV5-6,14
TGTGCCACGTCCGGGACAGGGTATAGCAATCAGCCCCAGCATTTT,CATSGTGYSNQPQHF,TRBD1,TRBJ1-5,once,TRBV28,15
TGTGCCAGCAGCTTAAACGAGGGGGGACAGGCCTACGAGCAGTACTTC,CASSLNEGGQAYEQYF,TRBD1,TRBJ2-7,NA,TRBV7-9,16
TGTGCCAGCAGCAGGGGAAGCTCCTACAATGAGCAGTTCTTC,CASSRGSSYNEQFF,NA,TRBJ2-1,NA,TRBV2,14
TGTGCCAGCAGCTTAGAGAGGGGGTACCGGACATGGATGGTCTTC,CASSLERGYRTWMVF,NA,TRBJ2-1,once,TRBV7-2,15
TGTGCCAGCAGCGTGGGCTCAGGGGAGGGTCAGCCCCAGCATTTT,CASSVGSGEGQPQHF,NA,TRBJ1-5,NA,TRBV5-5,15
TGTGCCAGCAGCCCAGAGGCTTCCTACAATGAGCAGTTCTTC,CASSPEASYNEQFF,NA,TRBJ2-1,once,TRBV9,14
TGTGCCAGCCGCCCTGGAGGTAGTATGAGGAACTATGGCTACACCTTC,CASRPGGSMRNYGYTF,NA,TRBJ1-2,NA,TRBV7-2,16
TGTGCCAGCAGTTTGTCGGACAGGGGGATAAGGACCGGGGAGCTGTTTTTT,CASSLSDRGIRTGELFF,TRBD1,TRBJ2-2,NA,TRBV27,17
TGTGCCAGCGGGCTCGGGGCTGAAGCTTTCTTT,CASGLGAEAFF,NA,TRBJ1-1,NA,TRBV28,11
TGTGCCAGCAAGATCCAGGGGGCCTCGCGTGAAAAACTGTTTTTT,CASKIQGASREKLFF,TRBD1,TRBJ1-4,few,TRBV27,15
TGTGCCAGCAGCTTAAGACAGGGGGTAGGCTACACCTTC,CASSLRQGVGYTF,TRBD1,TRBJ1-2,NA,TRBV7-2,13
TGTGCCAGCAGCAGCCTTGGACAGGAGCAGTACTTC,CASSSLGQEQYF,NA,TRBJ2-7,NA,TRBV27,12
TGTGCCAGCAGCGTAGTAACAGGGGACAATCAGCCCCAGCATTTT,CASSVVTGDNQPQHF,TRBD1,TRBJ1-5,once,TRBV7-7,15
TGTGCCAGTAGTGCTTCCCCACAGGGGAATCAGCCCCAGCATTTT,CASSASPQGNQPQHF,TRBD1,TRBJ1-5,once,TRBV19,15
TGTGCCAGCAGTGGCCTTACCCGGGACAGGGGGCCAGAGACCCAGTACTTC,CASSGLTRDRGPETQYF,TRBD1,TRBJ2-5,NA,TRBV27,17
TGTGCCAGCAGCTTTGGACTAGCGGGGAGACAAGAGACCCAGTACTTC,CASSFGLAGRQETQYF,TRBD2,TRBJ2-5,medium-sized,TRBV5-6,16
TGCGCCAGCAGCCAAGCCCAAGGGGGACAGGGGGCCTATGGCTACACCTTC,CASSQAQGGQGAYGYTF,TRBD1,TRBJ1-2,NA,TRBV4-1,17
TGCAGCGTTGAAGGAGAGGGGGGGATGAGGCGCGAGCAGTACTTC,CSVEGEGGMRREQYF,NA,TRBJ2-7,NA,TRBV29-1,15
TGTGCCAGCAGCACCCCAGGGGACTATAAAGAGACCCAGTACTTC,CASSTPGDYKETQYF,NA,TRBJ2-5,NA,TRBV9,15
TGTGCCAGCCGCCCCGACAGAGGCACTGAAGCTTTCTTT,CASRPDRGTEAFF,NA,TRBJ1-1,NA,TRBV19,13
TGTGCCAGCAGGGCTACCTGGGACAGATCCAAAGCTTTCTTT,CASRATWDRSKAFF,TRBD1,TRBJ1-1,NA,TRBV2,14